The next 20 T cell receptor beta chains were all read from a single sample in a study of tumor-infiltrating lymphocytes in primary liver carcinoma. Unsorted bulk tissue, about 19-32 mg of it, served as the source for co-extraction of RNA and DNA. Using a constant-region primer together with ProtoScript II reverse transcriptase, TCR beta cDNA was made from about 500 ng of total RNA. For TCR beta, libraries were produced by three nested multiplex PCR rounds using slightly modified ARM-PCR. TRBV1-TRBV30 forward and Cbeta reverse primers drove the first two roughly 10-cycle rounds. TCRdb reanalysed the multiplex PCR reads using MiXCR and keeps one entry per CDR3 protein. The table includes 100,000 or so distinct CDR3 sequences, about 70% detected once. The sequenced sample was liver tumor tissue from sampling region 5. Subset in this sample: tumor region T5, tumor centre. These receptors all stem from a woman aged 55-69 years with primary liver carcinoma and hepatitis B virus infection.

In regard to this clonotype: Its ends do not fully match the called genes, so a read error is possible. CDR3 nucleotide sequence: TGCAGTGTTGAAGTCTCATGGTCCGAACATGCTTTCTTT. This gives the protein CSVEVSWSEHAFF. The genes are TRBV29-1 and TRBJ1-1; D ambiguous. The germline V gene has CDR1 SQVTM and CDR2 ANQGSEA. The CDR3 extends over 13 amino acids. The full variable domain, its missing parts supplied by reference TRBV29-1 and TRBJ1-1, is SAVISQKPSRDICQRGTSLTIQCQVDSQVTMMFWYRQQPGQSLTLIATANQGSEATYESGFVIDKFPISRPNLTFSTLTVSNMSPEDSSIYLCSVEVSWSEHAFFGQGTRLTVV.

Details on this clonotype: The conserved phenylalanine or tryptophan normally closing the CDR3 is absent here, so this likely arose from a read error. The J gene is TRBJ2-1, the V gene TRBV11-2; a possible D gene is TRBD2 (6 bases). V was trimmed by 1 base and J by 12 bases, leaving 25 bases between them. The CDR3 is 17 amino acids. CDR1 is SGHAT, CDR2 FQNNGV, per germline. In DNA form, the CDR3 reads TGTGCCAGCAGCTTAGGTCGGAGGGAGTGGGGTGTCGATGGGCAGTTCATC. It yields the protein CASSLGRREWGVDGQFI.

As regards this clonotype: Germline is not matched at one junction end, which may reflect a read error. J is TRBJ2-5 and V is TRBV9; 9 bases fit TRBD1. The CDR3 is made up of 12 amino acids. Germline CDR1 SGDLS, CDR2 YYNGEE. This CDR3 is CASSRQGETHYF. The CDR3 DNA reads as TGTGCCAGCAGTCGACAGGGGGAGACCCACTACTTC.

A note on this clonotype: The junction departs from germline at one end; a sequencing error may be responsible. V is TRBV6-1 and J is TRBJ2-7; tentatively, D is TRBD2 (5 bases). The CDR3 is 15 residues long. From germline, CDR1 is MNHNS and CDR2 SASEGT. The CDR3, as DNA: TGTGCCAGCAGAGAGGTGAGGGTTGGAGCCTACGAGCATCACTTC. Protein: CASREVRVGAYEHHF.

On this clonotype itself: Just one base apart from a much larger clone, this may be a read error. The J gene is TRBJ2-2, the V gene TRBV28; 9 bases map to TRBD2. The CDR3 spans 15 residues. Germline V gives CDR1 MDHEN, CDR2 SYDVKM. The CDR3 bases are TGTGGCAGCACACTGGGGGCGGGAGGGACCGTGGAGCTGTTTTTT. This codes for CGSTLGAGGTVELFF.

On this clonotype itself: One junction end does not reproduce the germline sequence, and a read error may be involved. The chain has TRBV6-5 and TRBJ2-3; the match to TRBD1 covers 9 bases. CDR3 length: 16 residues. CDR1 and CDR2 from the germline V gene are MNHEY and SVGAGI. CDR3 in DNA: TGTGCCAGGAGTAGGACAGGGGTGACCTGGGGGGATACGCAGTACTTT. Encoded protein: CARSRTGVTWGDTQYF.

A note on this clonotype: No conserved phenylalanine or tryptophan is present at the end of the CDR3, so a read error is the likely explanation. The chain couples TRBV20-1 to TRBJ1-4; D gene unclear. The CDR3 runs 13 residues. Germline V CDR1 and CDR2: DFQATT, SNEGSKA (reference sequence). CDR3 residues: CGASWVENEKLFL. Here the CDR3 DNA reads TGCGGTGCTAGCTGGGTGGAGAATGAAAAACTGTTTCTT.

This clonotype appeared many times. As DNA, the CDR3 is TGTGCCAGCAGACAAGACAGAACAGGCACAGATACGCAGTATTTT. Translated, it gives CASRQDRTGTDTQYF. The gene calls are TRBV6-1 and TRBJ2-3, with TRBD1 as a possible D gene (5 bases). CDR3 length: 15 amino acids. Looked up from germline, CDR1 is MNHNS and CDR2 is SASEGT. Deletions cut 6 bases from V and 1 base from J, with 14 bases between.

This rearrangement joins TRBV5-4 to TRBJ2-1; 14 bases agree with TRBD2. Germline values: CDR1 SGHNT, CDR2 YYREEE (reference sequence). The CDR3 is made up of 19 amino acids. Germline trimming cut 6 bases from V and 0 bases from J; bases unmatched to any gene: 11. The CDR3 region is CASTWPGLAGVGSYNEQFF. The CDR3 DNA sequence: TGTGCCAGCACGTGGCCGGGACTAGCGGGAGTGGGCTCCTACAATGAGCAGTTCTTC.

Of note for this clonotype: A much larger clonotype is one base distant, so this may be a read error. This rearrangement joins TRBV14 to TRBJ2-5; D is unclear. Germline V gene lookup returns CDR1 SGHDN and CDR2 FVKESK. There are 12 residues in the CDR3. As DNA, the CDR3 is TGTGACAGCAGCCCAGACTTGGGGACCCAGTACTTC. Its translation: CDSSPDLGTQYF. Complete variable domain (other parts from reference TRBV14 and TRBJ2-5): EAGVTQFPSHSVIEKGQTVTLRCDPISGHDNLYWYRRVMGKEIKFLLHFVKESKQDESGMPNNRFLAERTGGTYSTLKVQPAELEDSGVYFCDSSPDLGTQYFGPGTRLLVL.

On this clonotype itself: One end of the junction fails to match germline, which may point to a read error. The chain has TRBV11-3 and TRBJ2-3; 7 nucleotides match TRBD1. Germline V gene data show CDR1 as SGHNT and CDR2 as YENEEA. This CDR3 is built from 14 residues. CDR3 loop: CASSHRTGTDIQYF. The CDR3 DNA reads TGTGCGAGCAGCCATCGGACAGGCACAGATATCCAGTATTTT.

This rearrangement joins TRBV23-1 to TRBJ2-5, with 7 bases fitting TRBD1. TRBV23-1 is an ORF, with its function uncertain. The CDR3 covers 13 residues. The V gene end was trimmed by 8 bases and the J gene end by 3 bases; junction bases not matched to a gene: 6. CDR3 sequence (DNA): TGCGCCAGCGACCGGGACAGTAAAGAGACCCAGTACTTC. Residues: CASDRDSKETQYF.

The V and J genes are TRBV9 and TRBJ2-3; 13 positions agree with TRBD2. Germline V gives CDR1 SGDLS, CDR2 YYNGEE. There are 14 residues in the CDR3. V gave up 3 bases and J gave up 7 bases; unmatched junction bases: 2. The CDR3 spells CASSGTSGSNTQYF. CDR3 in DNA: TGTGCCAGCAGCGGGACTAGCGGGAGCAATACGCAGTATTTT.

On this clonotype: No conserved phenylalanine or tryptophan is present at the end of the CDR3, so a read error is the likely explanation. The V call is TRBV11-2, the J call TRBJ2-7; weak D call: TRBD1 (5 bases). This CDR3 comprises 12 residues. V lost 5 bases and J lost 6, with 11 bases in between. CDR1 is SGHAT, CDR2 FQNNGV, per germline. The CDR3 nucleotides are TGTGCCAGCAGCCAGACAGCGTCCGAGCAGTACCTC. Residues: CASSQTASEQYL.

As for this clonotype: The junction and the germline gene differ at one end; a read error may be behind it. The V and J genes are TRBV5-5 and TRBJ2-3, with TRBD2 as a possible D gene (5 bases). From germline, CDR1 is SGHKS and CDR2 YYEKEE (reference sequence). This CDR3 region has 14 residues. CDR3 protein: CTSSLETGTDTQYF. CDR3 coding DNA: TGTACCAGCAGCTTGGAGACGGGAACAGATACGCAGTATTTT.

Comment on this clonotype: Without the conserved terminal phenylalanine or tryptophan, this CDR3 likely stems from a read error. The CDR3 protein is CASNPRTAGNYEQYL. DNA of the CDR3: TGTGCCAGCAACCCCAGGACAGCGGGCAACTACGAGCAGTACCTC. The V gene is TRBV11-3, the J gene TRBJ2-7; D possibly matches TRBD1 or TRBD2 (6 bases each). Germline CDR1 SGHNT, CDR2 YENEEA. Trimming pared 7 bases from V and 3 bases from J, leaving 19 bases between. The CDR3 has 15 amino acids.

A note on this clonotype: An end of the junction does not agree with germline; a read error may underlie this. The chain combines TRBV29-1 with TRBJ1-2; perhaps TRBD1 as D (6 bases). The CDR3 loop spans 14 amino acids. Germline values: CDR1 SQVTM, CDR2 ANQGSEA. The CDR3 nucleotides are TGCAGTGTTGCCCAGGGGACGGGCGCTCGCGGTTACACCTTC. This translates into CSVAQGTGARGYTF.

About this clonotype itself: A much larger clone differs from this one at a single base, so this may be a read error. The chain employs TRBV10-3 and TRBJ1-3, with TRBD1 matching over 7 bases. CDR1 and CDR2 from the germline V gene are ENHRY and SYGVKD. This CDR3 contains 15 residues. In DNA, the CDR3 is TGTACCATCAGTGGCCAGACAGGGCTCGGAAACACCATATATTTT. Amino acid sequence: CTISGQTGLGNTIYF.

As concerns this clonotype: The conserved closing phenylalanine or tryptophan is absent in this CDR3, likely reflecting a read error. This sequence joins TRBV6-6 and TRBJ1-2; D gene ambiguous. Looked up from germline, CDR1 is MNHNY and CDR2 is SVGAGI (reference sequence). The CDR3 sequence is 14 residues long. Trimming shortened V by 10 bases and J by 4 bases, and 19 bases separated the two germline ends. CDR3 in amino acids: CAISHFLSAYGYTS. The CDR3, as DNA: TGTGCCATCAGCCACTTTCTCTCAGCCTATGGCTACACCTCC.

A word on this clonotype: A read error may explain this, as a much larger clone is one base away. CDR3 in DNA: TGTGCCAGCAGCTTAGACCAGGGCCCCTTAAATACGCAGTATTTT. Translating it yields CASSLDQGPLNTQYF. This rearrangement joins TRBV11-2 to TRBJ2-3, with D possibly TRBD1 on 5 matching bases. The V end was cut by 0 bases, the J end by 7 bases, with 14 bases between. The CDR3 loop spans 15 amino acids. The V gene's germline CDR1 is SGHAT and CDR2 FQNNGV.